These 15 T cell receptor beta chains originate from one sample sequenced in a study of blood T cell repertoires in COVID-19. Measured with immunoSEQ multiplex PCR; TCRdb has only the in-frame clones, and not every one. This repertoire shows hundreds of thousands of clones, about 85% found once; its top ten account for nearly 2%. What was sequenced was PBMCs or T cells enriched from blood (not recorded which). The source of these receptors is a woman aged 18-29 years with acute COVID-19.

This sequence joins TRBV7-9 and TRBJ1-1; perhaps TRBD1 as D (5 bases). Germline V gene sequence: CDR1 SEHNR, CDR2 FQNEAQ (reference sequence). Trimming removed 3 bases from V and 7 bases from J, with 6 bases in between. The CDR3 totals 11 residues. The CDR3 is CASSLTDEAFF. As DNA, the CDR3 is TGTGCCAGCAGCTTGACAGATGAAGCTTTCTTT.

The chain recombines TRBV19 with TRBJ2-1, with TRBD2 matching over 8 bases. In germline, CDR1 is LNHDA, CDR2 SQIVND (reference sequence). V shed 3 bases and J 16 bases; nucleotides not matched to a gene: 8. There are 12 residues in the CDR3. The CDR3 region has the DNA TGTGCCAGTAGTATGGTCGGGAGGGCCTTTTTCTTC. Protein product: CASSMVGRAFFF.

The J gene is TRBJ1-2, the V gene TRBV7-2; D call uncertain. From germline, CDR1 is SGHTA and CDR2 FQGNSA. Trimming left V 5 bases short and J 4 bases short, with 11 bases between. The CDR3 covers 13 residues. CDR3: CASSGQAIYGYTF. The DNA of the CDR3 is TGTGCCAGCAGCGGCCAGGCGATCTATGGCTACACCTTC.

The gene calls are TRBV6-5 and TRBJ2-5; TRBD1 is a possible D gene (7 bases). The CDR3 totals 15 residues. Germline CDR1 reads MNHEY; CDR2 reads SVGAGI. Between the trimmed V and J ends, which lost 0 bases and 5 bases, there was a span of 13 bases. The CDR3 DNA reads TGTGCCAGCAGTTACTCGAAGACAGGGAGGGAGACCCAGTACTTC. Protein product: CASSYSKTGRETQYF.

There are a few counts of this clone. This sequence joins TRBV7-2 and TRBJ2-2; the D gene is possibly TRBD1 (6 bases). V lost 1 base, J lost 6 bases, and 9 bases lay in between. Per the germline V gene, CDR1 is SGHTA and CDR2 is FQGNSA. There are 14 residues in the CDR3. The CDR3 DNA follows: TGTGCCAGCAGCTTAGTAAAGGGGGCCGGGGAGCTGTTTTTT. This gives the protein CASSLVKGAGELFF.

About this clone: The sample holds other DNA sequences that translate to the same CDR3. This sequence joins TRBV20-1 and TRBJ2-7, with a tentative D call TRBD1 (5 bases). The CDR3 runs 10 residues. Trimming took off 3 bases at V and 7 bases at J, with 7 bases between the two ends. Germline V gene sequence: CDR1 DFQATT, CDR2 SNEGSKA (reference sequence). The CDR3 nucleotides are TGCAGTGCTAGTGACAGTGAGCAGTACTTC. It is translated as CSASDSEQYF.

This rearrangement joins TRBV28 to TRBJ2-1, with a weak D call TRBD2 (7 bases). Trimming took off 8 bases at V and 13 bases at J, with 27 bases between the two ends. The CDR3 is 15 residues long. The germline CDR1 and CDR2 sequences are MDHEN and SYDVKM. The CDR3 loop is CASRFRGGGESAQFF. The CDR3 DNA reads as TGTGCCAGCCGCTTCAGGGGCGGGGGCGAATCAGCTCAGTTCTTC.

The genes are TRBV5-1 and TRBJ2-5, with TRBD2 identical over 12 bases. J gave up 4 bases and V 2 bases, and 6 bases lay outside the gene matches. Germline CDR1 reads SGHRS; CDR2 reads YFSETQ. CDR3 length: 16 residues. CDR3 region: CASSFSSGGAAETQYF. In nucleotides, the CDR3 is TGCGCCAGCAGCTTTTCTAGCGGGGGGGCCGCAGAGACCCAGTACTTC.

There are many counts of this clone. The identical CDR3 is also encoded by other nucleotide sequences in the sample. This rearrangement joins TRBV3-1 (or the pseudogene TRBV3-2) to TRBJ1-6; D ambiguous. The germline CDR1 and CDR2 sequences are LGHDT and YNNKEL (reference sequence). The CDR3 contains 13 residues. With 1 base removed from V and 5 bases from J, the gap between germline ends came to 3 bases. CDR3 sequence reads: CASSQGDNSPLHF. The CDR3 bases are TGTGCCAGCAGCCAAGGCGATAATTCACCCCTCCACTTT.

The chain is built from TRBV7-7 and TRBJ2-7; 14 bases are a match to TRBD2. V shed 4 bases and J 4 bases; nucleotides not matched to a gene: 3. The length of the CDR3 is 15 residues. Germline V gene data show CDR1 as SSHAT and CDR2 as FNYEAQ (reference sequence). CDR3 bases: TGTGCCAGCAGCTCCGGGACTAGCGGGAGATACGAGCAGTACTTC. Its protein product is CASSSGTSGRYEQYF. Looking up the rest from reference TRBV7-7 and TRBJ2-7 gives the full variable domain: GAGVSQSPRYKVTKRGQDVTLRCDPISSHATLYWYQQALGQGPEFLTYFNYEAQPDKSGLPSDRFSAERPEGSISTLTIQRTEQRDSAMYRCASSSGTSGRYEQYFGPGTRLTVT.

The chain uses TRBV18 and TRBJ2-2; tentatively, D is TRBD2 (5 bases). The CDR3 consists of 16 residues. Trimming removed 0 bases at V and 1 base at J, with 9 bases between. Germline-derived CDR1 and CDR2 are KGHSH and LQKENI. The CDR3 is CASSPPSGGNTGELFF. DNA of the CDR3: TGTGCCAGCTCACCACCCAGCGGAGGGAACACCGGGGAGCTGTTTTTT.

This chain connects TRBV28 to TRBJ1-6, with 10 bases aligning to TRBD1. Unmatched junction bases numbered 4, after V lost 5 bases and J lost 6 bases. The CDR3 runs 15 residues. Germline V gene sequence: CDR1 MDHEN, CDR2 SYDVKM. DNA for the CDR3: TGTGCCAGCAGTGGCCGGGACAGGGGTAATTCACCCCTCCACTTT. Amino acids: CASSGRDRGNSPLHF.

J is TRBJ1-6 and V is TRBV7-6; 8 nucleotides agree with TRBD1. The CDR3 loop spans 15 amino acids. CDR1 is SGHVS, CDR2 FNYEAQ, per germline. V shed 1 base and J 7 bases; nucleotides not matched to a gene: 3. CDR3 sequence reads: CASSLEAGGNSPLHF. CDR3 nucleotides: TGTGCCAGCAGCTTAGAGGCAGGGGGCAATTCACCCCTCCACTTT. Complete variable domain (other parts from reference TRBV7-6 and TRBJ1-6): GAGVSQSPRYKVTKRGQDVALRCDPISGHVSLYWYRQALGQGPEFLTYFNYEAQQDKSGLPNDRFSAERPEGSISTLTIQRTEQRDSAMYRCASSLEAGGNSPLHFGNGTRLTVT.

The chain couples TRBV9 to TRBJ1-2; D may be TRBD1 (5 bases). CDR3 length: 12 residues. From germline, CDR1 is SGDLS and CDR2 YYNGEE. Trimming took 3 bases from V and 4 from J, leaving 7 bases between them. CDR3 nucleotide sequence: TGTGCCAGCAGCGAAGACAGCTATGGCTACACCTTC. This gives the protein CASSEDSYGYTF.

This chain links TRBV19 with TRBJ1-4; no clear D gene. This CDR3 has 13 amino acids. V gave up 5 bases and J gave up 8 bases, with 12 bases separating them. The germline V gene encodes CDR1 LNHDA and CDR2 SQIVND (reference sequence). CDR3: CASSSLAAEKLFF. CDR3 bases: TGTGCCAGTAGTTCCCTAGCGGCGGAAAAACTGTTTTTT.